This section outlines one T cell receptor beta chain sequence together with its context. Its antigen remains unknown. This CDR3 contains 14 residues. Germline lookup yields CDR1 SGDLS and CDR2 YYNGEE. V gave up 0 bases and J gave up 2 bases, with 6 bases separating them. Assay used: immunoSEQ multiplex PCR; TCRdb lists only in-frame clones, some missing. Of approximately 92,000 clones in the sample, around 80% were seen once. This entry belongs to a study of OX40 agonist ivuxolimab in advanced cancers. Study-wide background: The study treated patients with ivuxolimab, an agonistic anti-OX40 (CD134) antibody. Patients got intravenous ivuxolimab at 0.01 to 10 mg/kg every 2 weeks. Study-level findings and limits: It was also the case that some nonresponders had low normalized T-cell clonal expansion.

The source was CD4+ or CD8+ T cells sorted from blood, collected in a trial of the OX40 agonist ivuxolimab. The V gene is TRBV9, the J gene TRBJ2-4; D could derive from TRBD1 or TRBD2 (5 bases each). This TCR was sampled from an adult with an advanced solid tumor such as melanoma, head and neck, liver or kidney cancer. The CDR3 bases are TGTGCCAGCAGCGTAGGGGGGACCAAAAACATTCAGTACTTC. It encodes CASSVGGTKNIQYF.